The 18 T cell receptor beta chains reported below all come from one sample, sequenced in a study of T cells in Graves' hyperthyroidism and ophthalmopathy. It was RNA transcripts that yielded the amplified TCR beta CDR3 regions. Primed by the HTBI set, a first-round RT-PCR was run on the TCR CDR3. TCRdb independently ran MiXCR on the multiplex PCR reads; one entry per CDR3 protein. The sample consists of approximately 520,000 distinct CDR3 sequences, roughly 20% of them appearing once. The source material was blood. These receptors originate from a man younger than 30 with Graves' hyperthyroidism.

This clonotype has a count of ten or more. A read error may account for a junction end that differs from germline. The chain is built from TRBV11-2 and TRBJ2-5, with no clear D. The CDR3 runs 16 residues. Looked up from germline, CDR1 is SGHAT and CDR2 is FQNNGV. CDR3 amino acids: CASSLGGRIRQETQYF. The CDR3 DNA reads TGTGCCAGCAGCTTAGGCGGCAGGATAAGGCAAGAGACCCAGTACTTT.

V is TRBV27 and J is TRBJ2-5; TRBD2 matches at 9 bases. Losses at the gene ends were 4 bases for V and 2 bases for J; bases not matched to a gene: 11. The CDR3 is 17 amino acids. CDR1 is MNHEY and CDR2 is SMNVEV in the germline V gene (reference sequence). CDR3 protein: CASSSGRGGSFQETQYF. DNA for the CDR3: TGTGCCAGCAGTTCGGGGCGGGGGGGATCCTTTCAAGAGACCCAGTACTTC.

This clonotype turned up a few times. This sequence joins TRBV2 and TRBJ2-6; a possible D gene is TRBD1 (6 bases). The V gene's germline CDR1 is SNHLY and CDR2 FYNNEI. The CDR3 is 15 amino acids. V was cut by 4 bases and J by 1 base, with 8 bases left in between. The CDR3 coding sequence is TGTGCCAGCAGTGGACAGGAGTCTGGGGCCAACGTCCTGACTTTC. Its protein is CASSGQESGANVLTF.

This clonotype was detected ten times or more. The CDR3 protein is CASTYRNTIYF. In nucleotides, the CDR3 is TGTGCCAGTACCTACAGGAACACCATATATTTT. The V call is TRBV19, the J call TRBJ1-3; D is possibly TRBD1 (5 bases). Between the trimmed V and J ends, which lost 7 bases and 7 bases, there was a span of 8 bases. The CDR3 is 11 amino acids. Looked up from germline, CDR1 is LNHDA and CDR2 is SQIVND (reference sequence).

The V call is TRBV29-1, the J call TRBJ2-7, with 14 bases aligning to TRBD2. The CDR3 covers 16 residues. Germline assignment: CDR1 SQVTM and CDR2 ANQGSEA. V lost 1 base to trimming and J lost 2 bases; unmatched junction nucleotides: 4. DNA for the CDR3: TGCAGCGTTGAAGGCGGACTAGCGGGGGGACCCTACGAGCAGTACTTC. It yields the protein CSVEGGLAGGPYEQYF.

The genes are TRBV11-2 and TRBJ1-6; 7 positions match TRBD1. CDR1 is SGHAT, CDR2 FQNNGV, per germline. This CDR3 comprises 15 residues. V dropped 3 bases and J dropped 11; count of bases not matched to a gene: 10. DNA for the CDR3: TGTGCCAGCAGCTTTACCTACAGGGGAGATACACCCCTCCACTTT. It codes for CASSFTYRGDTPLHF.

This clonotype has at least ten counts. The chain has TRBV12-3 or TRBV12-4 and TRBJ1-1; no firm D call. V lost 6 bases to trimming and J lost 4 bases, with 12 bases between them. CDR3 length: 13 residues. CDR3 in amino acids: CASSYAEGTEAFF. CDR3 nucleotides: TGTGCCAGCAGCTACGCCGAAGGCACTGAAGCTTTCTTT.

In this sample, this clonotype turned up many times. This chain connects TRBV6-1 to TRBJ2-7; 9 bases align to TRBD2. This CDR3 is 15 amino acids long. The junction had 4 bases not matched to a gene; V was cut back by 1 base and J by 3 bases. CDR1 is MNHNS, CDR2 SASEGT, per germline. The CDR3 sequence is CASSEGRGGRYEQYF. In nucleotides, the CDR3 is TGTGCCAGCAGTGAAGGGCGGGGGGGCCGCTACGAGCAGTACTTC.

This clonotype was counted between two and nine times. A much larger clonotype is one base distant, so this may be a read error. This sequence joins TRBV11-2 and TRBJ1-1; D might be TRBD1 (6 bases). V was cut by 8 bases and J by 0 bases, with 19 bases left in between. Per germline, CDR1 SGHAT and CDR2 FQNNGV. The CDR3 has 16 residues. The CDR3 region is CASGSIRGGMNTEAFF. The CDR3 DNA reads TGTGCCAGCGGCTCAATCAGAGGGGGGATGAACACTGAAGCTTTCTTT.

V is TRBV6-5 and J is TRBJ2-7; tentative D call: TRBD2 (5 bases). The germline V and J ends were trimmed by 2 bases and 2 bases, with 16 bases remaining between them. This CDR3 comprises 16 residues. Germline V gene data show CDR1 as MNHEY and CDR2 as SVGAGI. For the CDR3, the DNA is TGTGCCAGCAGTTACCCTCGAGGGCAGAGGACCTACGAGCAGTACTTC. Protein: CASSYPRGQRTYEQYF.

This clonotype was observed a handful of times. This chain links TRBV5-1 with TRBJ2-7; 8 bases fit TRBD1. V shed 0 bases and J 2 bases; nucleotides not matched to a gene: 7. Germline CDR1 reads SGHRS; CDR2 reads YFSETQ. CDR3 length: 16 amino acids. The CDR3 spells CASSLGTGLLPYEQYF. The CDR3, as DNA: TGCGCCAGCAGCTTGGGGACAGGGCTACTCCCCTACGAGCAGTACTTC.

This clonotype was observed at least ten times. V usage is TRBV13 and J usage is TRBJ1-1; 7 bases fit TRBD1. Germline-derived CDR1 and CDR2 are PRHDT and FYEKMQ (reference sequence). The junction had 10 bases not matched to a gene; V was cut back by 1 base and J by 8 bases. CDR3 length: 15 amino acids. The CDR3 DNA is TGTGCCAGCAGCTTAGTTAAGGACAGGAAATCCGAAGCTTTCTTT. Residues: CASSLVKDRKSEAFF.

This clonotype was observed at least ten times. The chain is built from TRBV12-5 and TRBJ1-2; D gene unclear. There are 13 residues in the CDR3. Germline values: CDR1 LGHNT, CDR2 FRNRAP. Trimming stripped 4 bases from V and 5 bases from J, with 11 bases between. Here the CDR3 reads CASGSPTWYGYTF. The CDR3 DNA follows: TGTGCTAGTGGTTCACCCACTTGGTATGGCTACACCTTC. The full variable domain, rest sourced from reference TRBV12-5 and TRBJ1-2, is DARVTQTPRHKVTEMGQEVTMRCQPILGHNTVFWYRQTMMQGLELLAYFRNRAPLDDSGMPKDRFSAEMPDATLATLKIQPSEPRDSAVYFCASGSPTWYGYTFGSGTRLTVV.

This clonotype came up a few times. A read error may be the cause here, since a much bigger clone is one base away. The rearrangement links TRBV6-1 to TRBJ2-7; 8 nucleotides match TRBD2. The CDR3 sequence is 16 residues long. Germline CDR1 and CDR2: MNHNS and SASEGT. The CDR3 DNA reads TGTGCCAGCAGCCTCCTTAGCGGGGCCCCCTCCTACGAGCAGCACTTC. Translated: CASSLLSGAPSYEQHF.

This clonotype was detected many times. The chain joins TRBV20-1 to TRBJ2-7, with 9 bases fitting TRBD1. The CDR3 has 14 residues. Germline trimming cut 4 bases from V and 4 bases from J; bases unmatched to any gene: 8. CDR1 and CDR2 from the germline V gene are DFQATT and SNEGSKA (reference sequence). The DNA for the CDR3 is TGCAGTGCTAAAACGGACAGGGGCTATTACGAGCAGTACTTC. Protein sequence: CSAKTDRGYYEQYF.

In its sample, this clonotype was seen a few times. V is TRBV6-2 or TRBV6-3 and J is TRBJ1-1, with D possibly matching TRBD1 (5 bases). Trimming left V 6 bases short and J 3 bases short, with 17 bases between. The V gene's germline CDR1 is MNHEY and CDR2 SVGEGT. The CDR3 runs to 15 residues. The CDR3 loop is CASSPWRGWDTEAFF. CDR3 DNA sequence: TGTGCCAGCAGCCCTTGGCGGGGCTGGGACACTGAAGCTTTCTTT.

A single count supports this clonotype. The CDR3 coding sequence is TGCAGTGCTAGACCCATAGCGGGGGCCGTCGGCTACACCTTC. It specifies CSARPIAGAVGYTF. The rearrangement joins TRBV20-1 to TRBJ1-2; a weak D match, TRBD1 (6 bases). Germline V gene data show CDR1 as DFQATT and CDR2 as SNEGSKA (reference sequence). This CDR3 is 14 amino acids long. V was cut by 2 bases and J by 8 bases, with 18 bases left in between.

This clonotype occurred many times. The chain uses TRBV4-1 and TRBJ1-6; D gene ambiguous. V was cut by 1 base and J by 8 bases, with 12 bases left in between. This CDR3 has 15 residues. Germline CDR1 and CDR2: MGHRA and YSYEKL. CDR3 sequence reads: CASSQVEGLDSPLHF. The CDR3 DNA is TGCGCCAGCAGCCAAGTTGAAGGGTTGGATTCACCCCTCCACTTT.